Reported below is one T cell receptor beta chain. Its antigen is not known. Method: immunoSEQ multiplex PCR; TCRdb's copy keeps in-frame clones and lacks some. The table has some 140,000 clones, approximately 88% seen once. These data come from a study of T cell responses to AZD1222 COVID-19 vaccine. Points from the study as a whole: No repertoire was sampled before or during the peak T cell response, only after it. Clonal diversity may have been underestimated, and the donors were mostly white British, with more females than males.

Germline loops: CDR1 SNHLY, CDR2 FYNNEI. This CDR3 comprises 14 residues. The junction had 7 bases not matched to a gene; V was cut back by 5 bases and J by 8 bases. The sequenced sample was peripheral blood, obtained on day 0 of AZD1222 vaccination. This chain connects TRBV2 to TRBJ2-1; TRBD1 matches 9 bases. The sequence was collected from an adult in good health. CDR3 sequence reads: CASSLGQGSHEQFF. The DNA of the CDR3 is TGTGCCAGCAGTCTCGGACAGGGGAGCCATGAGCAGTTCTTC.